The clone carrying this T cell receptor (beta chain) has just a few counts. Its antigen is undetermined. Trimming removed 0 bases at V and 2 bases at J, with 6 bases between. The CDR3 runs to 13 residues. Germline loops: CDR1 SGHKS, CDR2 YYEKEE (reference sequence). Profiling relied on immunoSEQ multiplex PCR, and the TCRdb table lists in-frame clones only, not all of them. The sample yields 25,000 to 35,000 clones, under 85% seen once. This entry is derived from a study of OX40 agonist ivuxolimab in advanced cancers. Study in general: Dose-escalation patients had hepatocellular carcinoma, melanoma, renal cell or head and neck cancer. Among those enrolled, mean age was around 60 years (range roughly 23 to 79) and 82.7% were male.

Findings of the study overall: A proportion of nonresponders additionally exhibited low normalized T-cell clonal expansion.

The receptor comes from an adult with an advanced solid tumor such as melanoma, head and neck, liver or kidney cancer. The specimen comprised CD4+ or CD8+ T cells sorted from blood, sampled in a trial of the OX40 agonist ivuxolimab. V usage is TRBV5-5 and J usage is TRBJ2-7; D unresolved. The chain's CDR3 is CASSLGWAYEQYV. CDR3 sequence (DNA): TGTGCCAGCAGCTTGGGTTGGGCCTACGAGCAGTACGTC.